This passage covers 22 T cell receptor beta chains from one sample sequenced in a study of shared clonotypes between healthy human individuals. As defined, naive CD8 cells were CD45RO-negative and positively selected for CCR7, with terminally differentiated effector memory CD45RA+ cells excluded. Sequencing used immunoSEQ multiplex PCR; TCRdb keeps in-frame clones, though not all of them. The top ten hold about 0.11% of the sample, which has 450,000 to 700,000 clones, nearly 97% seen once. The sequenced material came from naive CD8+ T cells sorted from blood. These receptors all stem from a woman aged 25 to 39 in good health.

The chain joins TRBV11-2 to TRBJ2-2; D unclear. The V gene lost 1 base and the J gene lost 4 bases, with 19 bases spanning the gap. CDR3 length equals 18 residues. In germline, CDR1 is SGHAT, CDR2 FQNNGV. The CDR3: CASSLVLDHIATTGELFF. CDR3 sequence (DNA): TGTGCCAGCAGCTTAGTCCTGGACCACATTGCGACCACCGGGGAGCTGTTTTTT.

The CDR3 DNA reads as TGTGCCAGCAGCTTAGCTAGGTTCAATGAGCAGTTCTTC. Translation: CASSLARFNEQFF. This rearrangement joins TRBV11-3 to TRBJ2-1, with D unclear. This CDR3 spans 13 amino acids. Germline CDR1 SGHNT, CDR2 YENEEA. V was shortened by 1 base and J by 6 bases, with 7 bases between the two germline ends.

V and J are TRBV27 and TRBJ2-3; 12 nucleotides line up with TRBD2. Germline V CDR1 and CDR2: MNHEY, SMNVEV (reference sequence). J lost 6 bases, V lost 3 bases, and 13 bases had no gene match. The CDR3 runs 18 residues. CDR3 protein: CASSFWSSGRAPLDTQYF. CDR3 DNA: TGTGCCAGCAGTTTTTGGTCTAGCGGGAGGGCCCCACTGGATACGCAGTATTTT.

The chain links TRBV6-5 to TRBJ2-3; D call uncertain. The CDR3 is 13 amino acids. From germline, CDR1 is MNHEY and CDR2 SVGAGI. With 5 bases removed from V and 3 bases from J, the gap between germline ends came to 9 bases. CDR3 in amino acids: CASSTQETDTQYF. In nucleotides, the CDR3 is TGTGCCAGCAGTACTCAGGAGACAGATACGCAGTATTTT.

This clone has just a few counts. V usage is TRBV27 and J usage is TRBJ2-1; D is perhaps TRBD1 (6 bases). The V gene lost 5 bases and the J gene lost 0 bases, with 11 bases spanning the gap. Germline CDR1 MNHEY, CDR2 SMNVEV (reference sequence). The CDR3 totals 15 residues. CDR3 DNA sequence: TGTGCCAGCAGTGCTACAGGGAGCTCCTACAATGAGCAGTTCTTC. This translates into CASSATGSSYNEQFF.

The J gene is TRBJ1-3, the V gene TRBV15; 12 bases agree with TRBD1. The CDR3 loop spans 17 amino acids. Germline trimming cut 4 bases from V and 0 bases from J; bases unmatched to any gene: 4. In germline, CDR1 is LNHNV, CDR2 YYDKDF (reference sequence). Written as DNA, the CDR3 is TGTGCCACCAGCACCCGGGACAGGGGGCTCTCTGGAAACACCATATATTTT. Translated: CATSTRDRGLSGNTIYF.

To note about this clone: The same CDR3 can be traced to other DNA sequences in this sample. V is TRBV7-9 and J is TRBJ2-1; TRBD2 matches at 8 bases. CDR3 length equals 15 residues. V trimming: 6 bases; J trimming: 0 bases; junction bases outside the gene matches: 4. Germline CDR1 reads SEHNR; CDR2 reads FQNEAQ (reference sequence). CDR3 region: CASSFSGSSYNEQFF. The DNA for the CDR3 is TGTGCCAGCAGTTTCAGCGGGAGCTCCTACAATGAGCAGTTCTTC.

The rearrangement joins TRBV10-2 to TRBJ2-7, with D uncertain. The CDR3 spans 10 residues. V lost 2 bases and J lost 5, with 1 base in between. Germline V gene data show CDR1 as WSHSY and CDR2 as SAAADI. This chain's CDR3 is CASSENEQYF. CDR3 bases: TGCGCCAGCAGTGAGAACGAGCAGTACTTC.

This clone has just a few counts. V usage is TRBV10-1 and J usage is TRBJ1-5; D is uncertain. V lost 4 bases and J 6 bases, leaving 10 bases between the germline ends. CDR1 is WNHNN, CDR2 SYGVQD, per germline (reference sequence). The length of the CDR3 is 13 residues. CDR3: CASSGVLSQPQHF. CDR3 DNA: TGCGCCAGCAGTGGGGTACTAAGTCAGCCCCAGCATTTT.

The chain joins TRBV10-1 to TRBJ2-7, with D possibly being TRBD2 (5 bases). Between the trimmed V and J ends, which lost 0 bases and 6 bases, there was a span of 9 bases. The germline CDR1 and CDR2 sequences are WNHNN and SYGVQD (reference sequence). The CDR3 runs to 13 residues. This CDR3 is CASSESMRAEQYF. CDR3 DNA sequence: TGCGCCAGCAGTGAGTCGATGAGGGCCGAGCAGTACTTC.

This clone occurred once. The chain couples TRBV29-1 to TRBJ2-7; the D is unclear. This CDR3 is built from 13 residues. V lost 5 bases and J lost 0, with 11 bases in between. Germline CDR1 and CDR2: SQVTM and ANQGSEA. In nucleotides, the CDR3 is TGCAGCGTTTCAGGAGCAAACTCCTACGAGCAGTACTTC. Its protein product is CSVSGANSYEQYF.

This clone was recorded only once. V usage is TRBV11-3 and J usage is TRBJ2-5; tentative D call: TRBD1 (5 bases). With the DNA end fitting TRBJ2-7 better, the J assignment may be wrong. The CDR3 contains 13 residues. In germline, CDR1 is SGHNT, CDR2 YENEEA. This CDR3 is CASSLRPQGEQYF. For the CDR3, the DNA is TGTGCCAGCAGCTTAAGGCCCCAGGGCGAGCAGTACTTC.

This clone was recorded only once. The V and J genes are TRBV2 and TRBJ2-3; D is possibly TRBD1 (6 bases). The V gene lost 3 bases and the J gene lost 5 bases, with 18 bases spanning the gap. The V gene's germline CDR1 is SNHLY and CDR2 FYNNEI. The CDR3 has 16 residues. The CDR3 DNA reads as TGTGCCAGCAGTGATTCGGGACATCTTACGCGAGATACGCAGTATTTT. It specifies CASSDSGHLTRDTQYF.

This chain uses TRBV4-1 with TRBJ2-1; D call uncertain. Germline V lookup: CDR1 MGHRA, CDR2 YSYEKL. This CDR3 comprises 13 residues. Trimming removed 1 base from V and 8 bases from J, with 9 bases in between. The CDR3 region has the DNA TGCGCCAGCAGCCAAGGGAACGAGGATGAGCAGTTCTTC. Translation: CASSQGNEDEQFF.

The rearrangement uses TRBV28 and TRBJ1-4; weak D call: TRBD1 (5 bases). Germline CDR1 MDHEN, CDR2 SYDVKM. This CDR3 comprises 14 residues. V was clipped by 6 bases and J by 5 bases, with 13 bases between them. CDR3 region: CASRGAESNEKLFF. Written as DNA, the CDR3 is TGTGCCAGCAGAGGGGCAGAGAGCAATGAAAAACTGTTTTTT.

This CDR3 is CASSGKGQRGTHEQYF. CDR3 in DNA: TGTGCCAGCAGTGGCAAGGGACAGAGAGGTACCCACGAGCAGTACTTC. The chain uses TRBV28 and TRBJ2-7; 7 bases line up with TRBD1. Germline V lookup: CDR1 MDHEN, CDR2 SYDVKM. The CDR3 covers 16 residues. V shed 5 bases, J shed 5 bases, and the junction held 15 bases outside the gene matches.

The V call is TRBV9, the J call TRBJ2-2, with no clear D. The CDR3 is made up of 13 amino acids. Trimming took 5 bases from V and 4 from J, leaving 9 bases between them. From germline, CDR1 is SGDLS and CDR2 YYNGEE. CDR3 sequence (DNA): TGTGCCAGCAGAGTCTCAGGCACCGGGGAGCTGTTTTTT. Amino acid sequence: CASRVSGTGELFF. The full variable domain, with the rest looked up from reference TRBV9 and TRBJ2-2, is DSGVTQTPKHLITATGQRVTLRCSPRSGDLSVYWYQQSLDQGLQFLIQYYNGEERAKGNILERFSAQQFPDLHSELNLSSLELGDSALYFCASRVSGTGELFFGEGSRLTVL.

This chain joins TRBV29-1 and TRBJ2-2; 9 nucleotides match TRBD1. Germline CDR1 and CDR2: SQVTM and ANQGSEA. V trimming: 3 bases; J trimming: 7 bases; junction bases outside the gene matches: 9. CDR3 length: 15 residues. The CDR3 loop reads CSVDKGTGRGGELFF. The CDR3 DNA sequence: TGCAGCGTTGATAAAGGGACAGGGAGGGGCGGGGAGCTGTTTTTT.

The chain couples TRBV14 to TRBJ2-5; D remains unclear. V shed 1 base and J shed 4 bases, with 10 bases lying between them. CDR3 length: 14 amino acids. Looked up from germline, CDR1 is SGHDN and CDR2 is FVKESK. CDR3 loop: CASSQANQRETQYF. The CDR3 DNA reads as TGTGCCAGCAGCCAAGCGAATCAGCGAGAGACCCAGTACTTC.

This clone was counted once. Other DNA sequences in the same sample also yield this CDR3. The gene calls are TRBV27 and TRBJ2-7; 11 nucleotides agree with TRBD2. The CDR3 spans 15 residues. Germline V gives CDR1 MNHEY, CDR2 SMNVEV (reference sequence). Losses at the gene ends were 2 bases for V and 6 bases for J; bases not matched to a gene: 6. As DNA, the CDR3 is TGTGCCAGCAGTTTAGGTACTAGCGGGAGAGGCGAGCAGTACTTC. It is translated as CASSLGTSGRGEQYF.

This chain joins TRBV6-4 and TRBJ1-2, with TRBD1 as a possible D gene (6 bases). V lost 0 bases to trimming and J lost 2 bases, with 13 bases between them. CDR1 is MRHNA, CDR2 SNTAGT, per germline. The CDR3 contains 16 residues. Here the CDR3 DNA reads TGTGCCAGCAGTGACTCTAACAGGGCGACCAACTATGGCTACACCTTC. The encoded protein is CASSDSNRATNYGYTF.

The chain recombines TRBV11-2 with TRBJ2-7; 8 nucleotides line up with TRBD2. This CDR3 region has 15 residues. Germline lookup yields CDR1 SGHAT and CDR2 FQNNGV. Trimming cost V 2 bases and J 5 bases; bases outside gene matches: 8. In DNA form, the CDR3 reads TGTGCCAGCAGCTTACGGGAGGGTAGTATCCACGAGCAGTACTTC. Translation: CASSLREGSIHEQYF.